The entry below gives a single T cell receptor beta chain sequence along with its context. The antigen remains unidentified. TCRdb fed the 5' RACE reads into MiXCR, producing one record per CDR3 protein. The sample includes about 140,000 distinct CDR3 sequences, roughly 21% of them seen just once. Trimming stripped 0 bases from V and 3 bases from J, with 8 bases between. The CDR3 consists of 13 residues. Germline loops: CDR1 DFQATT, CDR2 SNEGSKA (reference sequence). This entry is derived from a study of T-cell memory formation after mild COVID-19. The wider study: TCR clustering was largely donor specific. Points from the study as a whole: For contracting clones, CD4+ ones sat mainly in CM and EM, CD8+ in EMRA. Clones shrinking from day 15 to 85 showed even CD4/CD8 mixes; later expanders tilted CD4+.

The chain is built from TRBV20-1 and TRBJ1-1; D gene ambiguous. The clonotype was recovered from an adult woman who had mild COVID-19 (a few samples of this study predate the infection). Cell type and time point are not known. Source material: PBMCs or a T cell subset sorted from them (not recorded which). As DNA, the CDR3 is TGCAGTGCTAGAGAGGCGAGAGACACTGAAGCTTTCTTT. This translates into CSAREARDTEAFF.